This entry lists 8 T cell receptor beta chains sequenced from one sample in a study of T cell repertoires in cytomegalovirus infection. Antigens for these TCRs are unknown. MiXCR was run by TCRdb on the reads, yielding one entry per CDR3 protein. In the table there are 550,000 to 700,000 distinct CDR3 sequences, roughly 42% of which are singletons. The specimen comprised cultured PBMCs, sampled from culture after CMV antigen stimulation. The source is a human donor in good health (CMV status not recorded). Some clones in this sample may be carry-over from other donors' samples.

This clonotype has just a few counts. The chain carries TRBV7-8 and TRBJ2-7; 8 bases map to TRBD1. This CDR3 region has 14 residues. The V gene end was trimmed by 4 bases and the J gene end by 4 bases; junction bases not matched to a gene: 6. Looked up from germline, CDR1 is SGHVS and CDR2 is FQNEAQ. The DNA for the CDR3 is TGTGCCAGCAGCTCCGACAGGGGTGGATACGAGCAGTACTTC. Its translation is CASSSDRGGYEQYF.

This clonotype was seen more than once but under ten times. The CDR3 sequence: CASSPAGRDRGGSTEAFF. The DNA for the CDR3 is TGTGCCAGCAGTCCCGCGGGCAGGGACAGGGGGGGGAGCACTGAAGCTTTCTTT. V gene TRBV27 combines with J gene TRBJ1-1; 11 positions agree with TRBD1. CDR1 is MNHEY, CDR2 SMNVEV, per germline (reference sequence). V lost 5 bases to trimming and J lost 4 bases; unmatched junction nucleotides: 15. The CDR3 contains 18 residues.

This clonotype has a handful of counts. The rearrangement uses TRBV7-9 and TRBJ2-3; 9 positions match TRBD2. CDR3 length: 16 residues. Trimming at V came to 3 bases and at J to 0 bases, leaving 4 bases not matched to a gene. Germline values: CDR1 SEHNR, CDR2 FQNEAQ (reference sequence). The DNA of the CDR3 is TGTGCCAGCAGCTTCCAGGCGGGAGGGAGCACAGATACGCAGTATTTT. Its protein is CASSFQAGGSTDTQYF.

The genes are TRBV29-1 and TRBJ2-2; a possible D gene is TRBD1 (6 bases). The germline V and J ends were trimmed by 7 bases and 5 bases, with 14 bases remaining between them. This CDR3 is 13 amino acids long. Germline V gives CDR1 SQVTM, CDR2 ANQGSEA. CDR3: CSGGQLLTGELFF. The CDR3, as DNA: TGCAGCGGAGGACAGCTCCTTACCGGGGAGCTGTTTTTT.

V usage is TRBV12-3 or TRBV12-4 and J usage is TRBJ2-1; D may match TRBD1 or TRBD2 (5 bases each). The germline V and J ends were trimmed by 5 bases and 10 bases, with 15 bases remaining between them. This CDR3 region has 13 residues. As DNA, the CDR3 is TGTGCCAGCAGTCGGACTGGCCCAGGGGAGCAGTTCTTC. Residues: CASSRTGPGEQFF.

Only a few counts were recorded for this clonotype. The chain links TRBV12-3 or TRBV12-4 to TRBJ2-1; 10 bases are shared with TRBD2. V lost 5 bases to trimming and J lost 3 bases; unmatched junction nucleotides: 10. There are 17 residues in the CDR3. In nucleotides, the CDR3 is TGTGCCAGCAGTCGCGGGTCGGGACTAGCGATCTACAATGAGCAGTTCTTC. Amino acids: CASSRGSGLAIYNEQFF.

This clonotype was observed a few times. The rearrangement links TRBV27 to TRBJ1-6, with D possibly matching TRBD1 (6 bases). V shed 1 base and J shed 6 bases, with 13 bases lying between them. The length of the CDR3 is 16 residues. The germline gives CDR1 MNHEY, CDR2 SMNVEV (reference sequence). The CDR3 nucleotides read TGTGCCAGCAGTTTATTTTGGGGGGCCCGTAATTCACCCCTCCACTTT. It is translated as CASSLFWGARNSPLHF.

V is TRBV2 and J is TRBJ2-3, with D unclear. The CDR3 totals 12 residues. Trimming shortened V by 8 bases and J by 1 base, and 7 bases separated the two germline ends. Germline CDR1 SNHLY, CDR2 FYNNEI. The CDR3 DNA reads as TGTGCCAGCCATCGGGGCACAGATACGCAGTATTTT. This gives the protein CASHRGTDTQYF. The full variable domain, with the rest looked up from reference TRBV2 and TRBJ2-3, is EPEVTQTPSHQVTQMGQEVILRCVPISNHLYFYWYRQILGQKVEFLVSFYNNEISEKSEIFDDQFSVERPDGSNFTLKIRSTKLEDSAMYFCASHRGTDTQYFGPGTRLTVL.